The source of this T cell receptor beta chain is a study of blood T cell repertoires in COVID-19. This table comes from immunoSEQ multiplex PCR, and its TCRdb copy is limited to in-frame clones, with some not included. The table records around 290,000 clones, approximately 86% of them present only once. This study enrolled people aged roughly 18 to 100 from roughly 24 US geographic areas. The specimen was PBMCs or T cells enriched from blood (not recorded which). The clonotype comes from a woman aged 18-29 years who had recovered from COVID-19.

In DNA form, the CDR3 reads TGTGCCAGCAGTGAAACATCTGATGGACAGAAACGCATGAGGGGACGGAGTCGCACAGATACGCAGTATTTT. This codes for CASSETSDGQKRMRGRSRTDTQYF. The genes are TRBV2 and TRBJ2-3; possibly TRBD1 for D (6 bases). Germline values: CDR1 SNHLY, CDR2 FYNNEI. V was pared by 2 bases and J by 1 base, with 37 bases between. The CDR3 is made up of 24 amino acids. Drawing the rest from reference TRBV2 and TRBJ2-3, the complete variable domain is EPEVTQTPSHQVTQMGQEVILRCVPISNHLYFYWYRQILGQKVEFLVSFYNNEISEKSEIFDDQFSVERPDGSNFTLKIRSTKLEDSAMYFCASSETSDGQKRMRGRSRTDTQYFGPGTRLTVL.